The 29 T cell receptor beta chains below were found in one sample sequenced in a study of cytomegalovirus exposure and HLA in healthy donors. Primers for the PCR totalled 60 Vbeta and 13 Jbeta. Produced via immunoSEQ multiplex PCR; TCRdb's table is partial and in-frame only. Here the sample spans over 200,000 clones, approximately 80% being singletons. The sample taken for sequencing was PBMCs. The receptor set was obtained from a male donor in good health and CMV-seronegative.

V usage is TRBV28 and J usage is TRBJ1-1; D gene ambiguous. Trimming shortened V by 4 bases and J by 4 bases, and 16 bases separated the two germline ends. This CDR3 has 15 amino acids. Germline V lookup: CDR1 MDHEN, CDR2 SYDVKM. CDR3 in DNA: TGTGCCAGCAGTTCTGGAGGTGCCGATGGCACTGAAGCTTTCTTT. Its translation is CASSSGGADGTEAFF.

V is TRBV6-1 and J is TRBJ2-5, with 8 positions matching TRBD2. The better agreement between TRBJ2-7 and the DNA end casts doubt on the J call. The CDR3 totals 15 residues. Germline V gene lookup returns CDR1 MNHNS and CDR2 SASEGT. The CDR3 nucleotides are TGTGCCAGCAGTGAAGCATGGGCGGGAGGATACGAGCAGTACTTC. It codes for CASSEAWAGGYEQYF.

The CDR3 DNA reads TGCGCCAGCGCCCTGAGCGGGAGGGCCGTAGATACGCAGTATTTT. This codes for CASALSGRAVDTQYF. The rearrangement uses TRBV5-1 and TRBJ2-3; TRBD2 agrees at 10 bases. CDR1 is SGHRS and CDR2 is YFSETQ in the germline V gene. J gave up 5 bases and V 7 bases, and 10 bases lay outside the gene matches. This CDR3 region has 15 residues.

This chain links TRBV11-3 with TRBJ1-1, with TRBD1 matching over 7 bases. The V and J ends lost 7 bases and 0 bases, in that order; junction bases with no gene match: 14. The CDR3 loop spans 17 amino acids. CDR1 and CDR2 (germline): SGHNT, YENEEA. In DNA, the CDR3 is TGTGCCAGCACCAAAGGGGGGTACAGGGGTTTGAACACTGAAGCTTTCTTT. Translated: CASTKGGYRGLNTEAFF.

This clone occurred a few times. CDR3 residues: CASRTGWETEAFF. The DNA for the CDR3 is TGTGCCAGTAGGACAGGTTGGGAGACTGAAGCTTTCTTT. The chain recombines TRBV19 with TRBJ1-1, with a possible D match to TRBD1 (6 bases). CDR1 is LNHDA and CDR2 is SQIVND in the germline V gene (reference sequence). This CDR3 is built from 13 residues. V was pared by 6 bases and J by 5 bases, with 13 bases between. Based on the CDR3 plus reference TRBV19 and TRBJ1-1, the full variable domain is DGGITQSPKYLFRKEGQNVTLSCEQNLNHDAMYWYRQDPGQGLRLIYYSQIVNDFQKGDIAEGYSVSREKKESFPLTVTSAQKNPTAFYLCASRTGWETEAFFGQGTRLTVV.

This chain joins TRBV9 and TRBJ2-7; no definite D call. The germline CDR1 and CDR2 sequences are SGDLS and YYNGEE. The CDR3 totals 14 residues. V lost 1 base and J lost 1, with 9 bases in between. The CDR3 reads CASSVSHLSYEQYF. The CDR3, as DNA: TGTGCCAGCAGCGTATCTCATCTATCCTACGAGCAGTACTTC.

The J gene is TRBJ2-5, the V gene TRBV7-3, with TRBD2 as a possible D gene (6 bases). The V gene lost 5 bases and the J gene lost 5 bases, with 15 bases spanning the gap. The CDR3 is 14 residues long. Germline CDR1 and CDR2: SGHTA and FQGTGA. The CDR3 DNA is TGTGCCAGCAGCCCGACGGGAGTCATGGAGACCCAGTACTTC. The encoded protein is CASSPTGVMETQYF.

This chain links TRBV28 with TRBJ2-7; no clear D. The length of the CDR3 is 14 residues. Germline CDR1 and CDR2: MDHEN and SYDVKM. Trimming took 7 bases from V and 6 from J, leaving 19 bases between them. CDR3 DNA: TGTGCCAGCATCCCTAATGTGTCTACGGGCGAGCAGTACTTC. Encoded protein: CASIPNVSTGEQYF.

This clone appeared once. This rearrangement joins TRBV27 to TRBJ2-2; perhaps TRBD1 as D (5 bases). CDR3 length equals 16 residues. Per the germline V gene, CDR1 is MNHEY and CDR2 is SMNVEV (reference sequence). V lost 8 bases and J lost 7, with 23 bases in between. This CDR3 is CASSTHGAGRVGELFF. Here the CDR3 DNA reads TGTGCCAGCTCCACGCATGGGGCAGGCCGCGTCGGGGAGCTGTTTTTT.

This sequence joins TRBV5-1 and TRBJ2-7; TRBD1 might be the D (6 bases). The length of the CDR3 is 16 residues. Germline values: CDR1 SGHRS, CDR2 YFSETQ. V lost 3 bases and J 5 bases, leaving 21 bases between the germline ends. The CDR3 here is CASSWGRGASRDEQYF. The DNA of the CDR3 is TGCGCCAGCAGCTGGGGGCGTGGCGCCTCCCGGGACGAGCAGTACTTC.

The genes are TRBV19 and TRBJ2-5; D possibly corresponds to TRBD2 (5 bases). Trimming cost V 3 bases and J 0 bases, with 8 bases left between them. Germline lookup yields CDR1 LNHDA and CDR2 SQIVND (reference sequence). This CDR3 comprises 14 residues. The DNA for the CDR3 is TGTGCCAGTAGTATTACGAGGGACCAAGAGACCCAGTACTTC. Amino acid sequence: CASSITRDQETQYF.

On this clone itself: Compared with germline, one end of the junction differs, possibly owing to a read error. At the DNA level, this CDR3 is encoded by other sequences in the same sample as well. The rearrangement uses TRBV6-5 and TRBJ1-1; 8 positions agree with TRBD1. Germline CDR1 MNHEY, CDR2 SVGAGI. This CDR3 comprises 13 residues. The CDR3 region has the DNA TGTGCCAGCAGTACCAGGGGGCCCTCTGAAGCCTTCTTT. It specifies CASSTRGPSEAFF.

This sequence joins TRBV9 and TRBJ1-2, with D unclear. This CDR3 has 13 amino acids. Germline V CDR1 and CDR2: SGDLS, YYNGEE. With 3 bases removed from V and 5 bases from J, the gap between germline ends came to 11 bases. CDR3 protein: CASSGIQRYGYTF. The CDR3 nucleotides are TGTGCCAGCAGCGGAATACAGCGGTATGGCTACACCTTC. The whole variable domain, remainder taken from reference TRBV9 and TRBJ1-2, is DSGVTQTPKHLITATGQRVTLRCSPRSGDLSVYWYQQSLDQGLQFLIQYYNGEERAKGNILERFSAQQFPDLHSELNLSSLELGDSALYFCASSGIQRYGYTFGSGTRLTVV.

This clone was seen only a few times. The chain employs TRBV29-1 and TRBJ2-5, with D perhaps TRBD1 (6 bases). Germline loops: CDR1 SQVTM, CDR2 ANQGSEA. The CDR3 has 12 residues. Trimming cost V 2 bases and J 4 bases, with 8 bases left between them. CDR3 protein: CSVELQGETQYF. CDR3 bases: TGCAGCGTTGAACTACAGGGAGAGACCCAGTACTTC.

The chain joins TRBV30 to TRBJ2-2, with a possible D match to TRBD2 (7 bases). With 4 bases removed from V and 5 bases from J, the gap between germline ends came to 11 bases. Germline V gene data show CDR1 as GTSNPN and CDR2 as SVGIG (reference sequence). The CDR3 contains 13 residues. This CDR3 is CAWNREGTGELFF. CDR3 DNA sequence: TGTGCCTGGAACAGGGAGGGAACCGGGGAGCTGTTTTTT. The full variable domain, completed using reference TRBV30 and TRBJ2-2, is SQTIHQWPATLVQPVGSPLSLECTVEGTSNPNLYWYRQAAGRGLQLLFYSVGIGQISSEVPQNLSASRPQDRQFILSSKKLLLSDSGFYLCAWNREGTGELFFGEGSRLTVL.

The CDR3 nucleotides are TGTGCCAGTAGTGCACTAGGACAGGGTGCTGGGGCCAACGTCCTGACTTTC. Amino acids: CASSALGQGAGANVLTF. This rearrangement joins TRBV19 to TRBJ2-6, with 8 bases aligning to TRBD1. The CDR3 spans 17 residues. Germline CDR1 reads LNHDA; CDR2 reads SQIVND (reference sequence). The ends lost 5 bases at V and 2 bases at J; junction bases unmatched: 8.

The chain joins TRBV6-1 to TRBJ2-1; TRBD1 aligns across 8 bases. The V gene's germline CDR1 is MNHNS and CDR2 SASEGT. This CDR3 has 12 residues. The V and J ends lost 6 bases and 10 bases, in that order; junction bases with no gene match: 5. The CDR3 region is CASSVDRGEQFF. In nucleotides, the CDR3 is TGTGCCAGCAGCGTCGACAGGGGAGAGCAGTTCTTC.

J is TRBJ2-1 and V is TRBV5-1, with 12 positions matching TRBD2. The V gene end was trimmed by 0 bases and the J gene end by 9 bases; junction bases not matched to a gene: 4. Germline CDR1 SGHRS, CDR2 YFSETQ. The CDR3 loop spans 15 amino acids. CDR3 nucleotide sequence: TGCGCCAGCAGCTTGGAACTAGCGGGAGGCGGTGAGCAGTTCTTC. It is translated as CASSLELAGGGEQFF. The variable domain in full, completed from reference TRBV5-1 and TRBJ2-1, reads KAGVTQTPRYLIKTRGQQVTLSCSPISGHRSVSWYQQTPGQGLQFLFEYFSETQRNKGNFPGRFSGRQFSNSRSEMNVSTLELGDSALYLCASSLELAGGGEQFFGPGTRLTVL.

The CDR3 sequence: CSVWGNEQYF. CDR3 nucleotide sequence: TGCAGCGTCTGGGGCAACGAGCAGTACTTC. The chain has TRBV29-1 and TRBJ2-7; the D gene is possibly TRBD1 (5 bases). Per germline, CDR1 SQVTM and CDR2 ANQGSEA. This CDR3 region has 10 residues. V was clipped by 6 bases and J by 5 bases, with 8 bases between them.

This chain uses TRBV7-6 with TRBJ2-1; no clear D. CDR3 length: 15 amino acids. V was cut by 4 bases and J by 7 bases, with 17 bases left in between. Per the germline V gene, CDR1 is SGHVS and CDR2 is FNYEAQ. The CDR3 DNA is TGTGCCAGCAGCTCCCGGCCCGGAGAAGGTAATGAGCAGTTCTTC. Protein: CASSSRPGEGNEQFF.

This chain connects TRBV5-1 to TRBJ2-7, with 10 positions matching TRBD1. Germline loops: CDR1 SGHRS, CDR2 YFSETQ. V gave up 7 bases and J gave up 5 bases; unmatched junction bases: 12. The CDR3 covers 15 residues. Here the CDR3 reads CASCTGAGQGNEQYF. The CDR3 DNA is TGCGCCAGCTGTACTGGAGCGGGACAGGGGAACGAGCAGTACTTC.

The CDR3 nucleotides read TGCGCCAGCAGCTTGGCCAAGACTAGCGGGAGAAGGTCTTACAATGAGCAGTTCTTC. Protein sequence: CASSLAKTSGRRSYNEQFF. The chain carries TRBV5-1 and TRBJ2-1, with 12 bases fitting TRBD2. V shed 0 bases, J shed 4 bases, and the junction held 11 bases outside the gene matches. CDR1 SGHRS and CDR2 YFSETQ come from the germline V gene. The CDR3 length is 19 residues.

This chain links TRBV5-1 with TRBJ2-7; tentatively, D is TRBD2 (5 bases). The CDR3 is made up of 11 amino acids. V lost 4 bases and J 7 bases, leaving 9 bases between the germline ends. Germline CDR1 SGHRS, CDR2 YFSETQ. The CDR3 nucleotides are TGCGCCAGCAGCGCTACGGGGGAGCAGTACTTC. This gives the protein CASSATGEQYF.

This clone appeared once. The rearrangement uses TRBV6-1 and TRBJ1-2; 9 bases are shared with TRBD1. Per the germline V gene, CDR1 is MNHNS and CDR2 is SASEGT. The CDR3 loop spans 17 amino acids. J lost 4 bases, V lost 4 bases, and 13 bases had no gene match. CDR3 sequence (DNA): TGTGCCAGCAGTGGAACTCCCGGGACAGGGTACAGCTATGGCTACACCTTC. Protein sequence: CASSGTPGTGYSYGYTF.

CDR3 region: CASSGRDSFGIQYF. The CDR3 DNA reads as TGTGCCAGCAGTGGGCGGGACTCCTTTGGCATTCAGTACTTC. The rearrangement uses TRBV25-1 and TRBJ2-4; a weak D match, TRBD2 (6 bases). The CDR3 runs 14 residues. V lost 4 bases and J lost 9, with 16 bases in between. Germline V gene data show CDR1 as MGHDK and CDR2 as SYGVNS.

This clone showed up just a few times. V gene TRBV4-1 combines with J gene TRBJ1-1; no firm D call. The length of the CDR3 is 13 residues. CDR1 and CDR2 (germline): MGHRA, YSYEKL. With 1 base removed from V and 6 bases from J, the gap between germline ends came to 9 bases. CDR3 coding DNA: TGCGCCAGCAGCCAAGTCGCGGGCGCTGAAGCTTTCTTT. Its translation: CASSQVAGAEAFF.

The CDR3, as DNA: TGTGCCAGCAGTCCCCCCGGCGGGGACGAAAAACTGTTTTTT. Translated: CASSPPGGDEKLFF. The J gene is TRBJ1-4, the V gene TRBV28; D possibly corresponds to TRBD1 (5 bases). The germline CDR1 and CDR2 sequences are MDHEN and SYDVKM. Trimming cost V 5 bases and J 8 bases, with 15 bases left between them. CDR3 length: 14 amino acids.

The V and J genes are TRBV6-4 and TRBJ2-2, with TRBD2 matching 7 bases. The germline gives CDR1 MRHNA, CDR2 SNTAGT. The junction had 6 bases not matched to a gene; V was cut back by 6 bases and J by 5 bases. CDR3 length equals 14 residues. CDR3 nucleotides: TGTGCCAGCAGCCCAAGCGGGGTTACCGGGGAGCTGTTTTTT. Its protein is CASSPSGVTGELFF.

V is TRBV6-1 and J is TRBJ1-4; 9 bases match TRBD1. The CDR3 covers 15 residues. Germline V gives CDR1 MNHNS, CDR2 SASEGT. J lost 5 bases, V lost 6 bases, and 7 bases had no gene match. The CDR3 here is CASSVTGGVNEKLFF. CDR3 DNA sequence: TGTGCCAGCAGCGTTACAGGGGGCGTGAATGAAAAACTGTTTTTT.